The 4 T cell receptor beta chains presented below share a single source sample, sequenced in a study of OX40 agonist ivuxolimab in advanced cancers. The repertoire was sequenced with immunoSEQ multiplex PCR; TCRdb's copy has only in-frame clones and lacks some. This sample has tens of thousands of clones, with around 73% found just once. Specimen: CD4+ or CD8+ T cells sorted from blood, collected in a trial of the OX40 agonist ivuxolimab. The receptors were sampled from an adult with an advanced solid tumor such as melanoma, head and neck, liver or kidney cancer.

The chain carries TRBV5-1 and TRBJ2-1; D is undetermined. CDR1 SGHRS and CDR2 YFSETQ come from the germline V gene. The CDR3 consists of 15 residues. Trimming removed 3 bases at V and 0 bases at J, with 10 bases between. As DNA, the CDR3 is TGCGCCAGCAGCTCTGGATGGGGCTCCTACAATGAGCAGTTCTTC. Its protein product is CASSSGWGSYNEQFF.

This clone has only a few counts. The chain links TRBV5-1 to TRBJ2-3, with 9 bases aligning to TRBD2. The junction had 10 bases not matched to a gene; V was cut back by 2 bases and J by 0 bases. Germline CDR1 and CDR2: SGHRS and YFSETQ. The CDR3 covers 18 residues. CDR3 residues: CASSLPTSGRTSTDTQYF. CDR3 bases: TGCGCCAGCAGCTTACCGACTAGCGGAAGAACTAGCACAGATACGCAGTATTTT.

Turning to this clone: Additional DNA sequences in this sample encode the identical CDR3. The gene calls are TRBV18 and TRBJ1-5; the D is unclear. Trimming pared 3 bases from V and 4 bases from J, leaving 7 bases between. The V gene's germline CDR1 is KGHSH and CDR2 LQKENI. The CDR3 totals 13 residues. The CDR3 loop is CASSPGSNQPQHF. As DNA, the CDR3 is TGTGCCAGCTCACCGGGGTCTAATCAGCCCCAGCATTTT.

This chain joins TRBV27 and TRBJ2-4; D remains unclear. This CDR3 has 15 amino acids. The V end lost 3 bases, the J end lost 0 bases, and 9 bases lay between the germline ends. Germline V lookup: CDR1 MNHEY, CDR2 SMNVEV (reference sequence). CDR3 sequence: CASSFVGIAKNIQYF. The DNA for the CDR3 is TGTGCCAGCAGTTTCGTCGGCATAGCCAAAAACATTCAGTACTTC.